This T cell receptor beta chain was identified during a study of cytomegalovirus exposure and HLA in healthy donors. Notes on the study in general: Within the 100 to 150 validation repertoires, first-cohort TCR clusters tended to co-occur, according to a later analysis. Among TCR sequences, most were rare, though some public TCRs appeared in many donors. Listed as cytomegalovirus-associated were over 150 TCR beta chains.

Method: immunoSEQ multiplex PCR; TCRdb's copy keeps in-frame clones and lacks some. The sample lists about 240,000 clones, approximately 86% seen once, with around 1.2% in the top ten. The donors formed part of the roughly 120-subject validation cohort, distinct from the approximately 640-subject first cohort. Concerning this clone: Its antigen is undetermined.

Source material: PBMCs. This sequence was found in a woman in her thirties in good health and CMV-seropositive.

CDR3 sequence: CASSLRTVNTEAFF. CDR3 coding DNA: TGTGCCAGCAGTCTCCGGACAGTAAACACTGAAGCTTTCTTT. This chain uses TRBV28 with TRBJ1-1, with D maybe TRBD1 (6 bases). CDR1 and CDR2 (germline): MDHEN, SYDVKM. The CDR3 consists of 14 residues. The V and J ends lost 5 bases and 2 bases respectively, with 12 bases between them.